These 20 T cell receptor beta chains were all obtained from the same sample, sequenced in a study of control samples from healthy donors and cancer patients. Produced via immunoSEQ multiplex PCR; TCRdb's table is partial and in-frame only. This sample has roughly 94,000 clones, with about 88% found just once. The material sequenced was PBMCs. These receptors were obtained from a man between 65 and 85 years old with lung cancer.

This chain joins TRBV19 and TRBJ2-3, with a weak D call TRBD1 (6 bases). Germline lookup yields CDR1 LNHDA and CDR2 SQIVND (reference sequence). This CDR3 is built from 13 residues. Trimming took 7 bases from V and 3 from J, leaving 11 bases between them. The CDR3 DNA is TGTGCCAGTAACCAGGGGAAGACAGATACGCAGTATTTT. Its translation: CASNQGKTDTQYF.

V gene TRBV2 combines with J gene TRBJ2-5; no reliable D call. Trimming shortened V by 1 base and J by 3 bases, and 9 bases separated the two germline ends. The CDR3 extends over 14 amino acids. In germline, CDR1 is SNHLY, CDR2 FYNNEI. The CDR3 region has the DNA TGTGCCAGCAGTGAAGGAGGCAGAGAAGAGACCCAGTACTTC. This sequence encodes CASSEGGREETQYF.

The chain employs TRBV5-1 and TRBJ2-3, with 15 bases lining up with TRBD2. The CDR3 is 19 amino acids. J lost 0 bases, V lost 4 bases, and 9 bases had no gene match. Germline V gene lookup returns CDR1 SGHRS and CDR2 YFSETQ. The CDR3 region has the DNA TGCGCCAGCAGCAGGAGAGGACTAGCGGGGGGGCCAAGCACAGATACGCAGTATTTT. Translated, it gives CASSRRGLAGGPSTDTQYF.

CDR3 region: CASSLRGSKGANTEAFF. In nucleotides, the CDR3 is TGTGCCAGCAGTTTAAGGGGGTCGAAGGGGGCGAACACTGAAGCTTTCTTT. The rearrangement joins TRBV27 to TRBJ1-1, with 7 bases matching TRBD1. The CDR3 covers 17 residues. Per germline, CDR1 MNHEY and CDR2 SMNVEV (reference sequence). J gave up 1 base and V 2 bases, and 10 bases lay outside the gene matches.

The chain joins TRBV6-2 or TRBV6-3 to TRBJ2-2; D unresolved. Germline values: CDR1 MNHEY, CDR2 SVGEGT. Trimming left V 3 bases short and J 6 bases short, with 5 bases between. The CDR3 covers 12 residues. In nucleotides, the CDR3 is TGTGCCAGCAGTTATAGACCCGGGGAGCTGTTTTTT. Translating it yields CASSYRPGELFF.

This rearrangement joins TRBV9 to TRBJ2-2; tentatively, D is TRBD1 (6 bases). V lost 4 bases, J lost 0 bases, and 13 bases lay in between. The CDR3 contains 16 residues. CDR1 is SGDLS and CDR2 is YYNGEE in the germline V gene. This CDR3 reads CASSPGTTANTGELFF. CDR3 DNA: TGTGCCAGCAGCCCCGGGACAACCGCGAACACCGGGGAGCTGTTTTTT.

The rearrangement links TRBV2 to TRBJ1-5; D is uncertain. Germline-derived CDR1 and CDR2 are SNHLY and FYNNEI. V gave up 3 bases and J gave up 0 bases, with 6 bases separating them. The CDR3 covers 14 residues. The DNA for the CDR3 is TGTGCCAGCAGTGAGGCTTATAGCAATCAGCCCCAGCATTTT. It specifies CASSEAYSNQPQHF.

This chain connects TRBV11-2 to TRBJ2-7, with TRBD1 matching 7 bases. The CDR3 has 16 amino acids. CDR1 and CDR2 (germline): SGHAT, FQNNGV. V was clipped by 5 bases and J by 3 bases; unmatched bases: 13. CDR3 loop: CASSPLLGQADYEQYF. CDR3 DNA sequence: TGTGCCAGCAGCCCCTTATTAGGACAGGCTGACTACGAGCAGTACTTC.

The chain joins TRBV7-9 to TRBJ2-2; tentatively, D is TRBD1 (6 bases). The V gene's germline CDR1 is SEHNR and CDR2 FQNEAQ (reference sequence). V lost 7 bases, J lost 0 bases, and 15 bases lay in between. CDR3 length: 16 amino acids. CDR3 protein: CASTRIGGANTGELFF. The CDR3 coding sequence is TGTGCCAGCACCAGAATAGGGGGAGCGAACACCGGGGAGCTGTTTTTT.

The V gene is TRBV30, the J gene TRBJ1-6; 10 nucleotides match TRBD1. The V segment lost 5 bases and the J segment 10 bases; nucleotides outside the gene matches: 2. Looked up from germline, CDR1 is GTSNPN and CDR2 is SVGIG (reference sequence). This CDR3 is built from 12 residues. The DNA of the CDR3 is TGTGCCTGGGGACAGGGGGAGTCACCCCTCCACTTT. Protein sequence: CAWGQGESPLHF.

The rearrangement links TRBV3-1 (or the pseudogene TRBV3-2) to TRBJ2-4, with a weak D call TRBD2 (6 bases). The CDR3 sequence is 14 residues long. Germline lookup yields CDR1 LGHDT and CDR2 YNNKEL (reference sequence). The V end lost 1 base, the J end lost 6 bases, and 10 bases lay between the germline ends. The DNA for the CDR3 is TGTGCCAGCAGCCAAGCACTAGCAGGAAACATTCAGTACTTC. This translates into CASSQALAGNIQYF.

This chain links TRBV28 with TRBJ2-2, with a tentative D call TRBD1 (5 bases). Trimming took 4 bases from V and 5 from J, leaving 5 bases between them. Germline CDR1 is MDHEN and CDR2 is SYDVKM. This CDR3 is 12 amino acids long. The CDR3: CASSSGTGELFF. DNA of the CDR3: TGTGCCAGCAGTTCAGGGACCGGGGAGCTGTTTTTT.

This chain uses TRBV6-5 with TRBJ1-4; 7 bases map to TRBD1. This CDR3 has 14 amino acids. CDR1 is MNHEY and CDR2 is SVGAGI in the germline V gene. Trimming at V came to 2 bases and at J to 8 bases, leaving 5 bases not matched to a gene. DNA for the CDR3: TGTGCCAGCAGTTACGAGGGGGCAGGAGAAAAACTGTTTTTT. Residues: CASSYEGAGEKLFF.

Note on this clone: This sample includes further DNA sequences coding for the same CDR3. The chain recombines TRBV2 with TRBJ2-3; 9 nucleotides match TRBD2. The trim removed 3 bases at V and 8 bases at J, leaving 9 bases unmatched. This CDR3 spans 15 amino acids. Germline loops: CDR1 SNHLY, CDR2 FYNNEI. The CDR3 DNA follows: TGTGCCAGCAGTGAGGGAGGCGGGGGGGGGTCTACGCAGTATTTT. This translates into CASSEGGGGGSTQYF.

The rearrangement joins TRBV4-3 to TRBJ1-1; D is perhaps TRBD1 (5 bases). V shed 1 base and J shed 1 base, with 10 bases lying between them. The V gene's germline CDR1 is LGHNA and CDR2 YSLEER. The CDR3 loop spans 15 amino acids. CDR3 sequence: CASSQVAGTNTEAFF. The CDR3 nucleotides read TGCGCCAGCAGCCAAGTCGCAGGGACGAACACTGAAGCTTTCTTT.

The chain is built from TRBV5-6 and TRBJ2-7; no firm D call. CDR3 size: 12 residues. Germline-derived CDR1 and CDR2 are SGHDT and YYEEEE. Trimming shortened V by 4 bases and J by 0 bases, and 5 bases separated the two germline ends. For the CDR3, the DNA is TGTGCCAGCAGCCGAAACTCCTACGAGCAGTACTTC. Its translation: CASSRNSYEQYF.

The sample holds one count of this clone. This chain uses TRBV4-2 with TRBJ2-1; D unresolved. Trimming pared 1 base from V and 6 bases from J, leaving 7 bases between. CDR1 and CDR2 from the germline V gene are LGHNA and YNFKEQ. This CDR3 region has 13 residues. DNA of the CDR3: TGTGCCAGCAGCCAAGTTCAGTCCAATGAGCAGTTCTTC. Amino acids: CASSQVQSNEQFF.

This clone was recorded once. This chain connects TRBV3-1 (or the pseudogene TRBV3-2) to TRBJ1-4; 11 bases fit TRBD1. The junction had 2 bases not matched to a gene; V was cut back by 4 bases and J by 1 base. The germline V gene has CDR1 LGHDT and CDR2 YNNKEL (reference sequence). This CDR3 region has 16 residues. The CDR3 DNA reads TGTGCCAGCAGCCCGGACAGGGGGCGAACTAATGAAAAACTGTTTTTT. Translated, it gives CASSPDRGRTNEKLFF.

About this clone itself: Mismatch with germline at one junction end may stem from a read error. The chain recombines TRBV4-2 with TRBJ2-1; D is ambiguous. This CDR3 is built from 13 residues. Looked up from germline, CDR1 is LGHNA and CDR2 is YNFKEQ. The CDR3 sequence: CASSQGRFREQFF. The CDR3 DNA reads TGTGCCAGCAGCCAAGGGCGCTTCCGTGAGCAATTCTTC.

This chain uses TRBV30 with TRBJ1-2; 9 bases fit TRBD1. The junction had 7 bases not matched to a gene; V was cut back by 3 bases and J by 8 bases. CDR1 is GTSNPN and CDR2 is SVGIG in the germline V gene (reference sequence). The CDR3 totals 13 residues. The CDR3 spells CAWRGGTGRGYTF. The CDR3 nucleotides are TGTGCCTGGAGGGGTGGGACAGGGAGAGGCTACACCTTC.